These 28 T cell receptor beta chains originate from one sample sequenced in a study of OX40 agonist ivuxolimab in advanced cancers. The protocol was immunoSEQ multiplex PCR, while the TCRdb copy is restricted to in-frame clones and leaves out a portion. The data hold about 40,000 clones, with roughly 80% observed a single time. The specimen comprised CD4+ or CD8+ T cells sorted from blood, sampled in a trial of the OX40 agonist ivuxolimab. These receptors were taken from an adult with an advanced solid tumor such as melanoma, head and neck, liver or kidney cancer.

In its sample, this clone was seen once. The chain joins TRBV10-2 to TRBJ2-3; perhaps TRBD2 as D (7 bases). CDR3 length equals 15 residues. Germline-derived CDR1 and CDR2 are WSHSY and SAAADI. The V end lost 10 bases, the J end lost 0 bases, and 17 bases lay between the germline ends. In DNA, the CDR3 is TGCGCCACCAGGACGGCGGGGGCCAGCACAGATACGCAGTATTTT. It codes for CATRTAGASTDTQYF.

This clone was counted between two and nine times. The rearrangement uses TRBV11-3 and TRBJ2-1; D might be TRBD1 (5 bases). In germline, CDR1 is SGHNT, CDR2 YENEEA. CDR3 length: 15 amino acids. Trimming took 0 bases from V and 4 from J, leaving 10 bases between them. The CDR3 DNA reads as TGTGCCAGCAGCTTAGATCTTGGACAATACAATGAGCAGTTCTTC. It translates to CASSLDLGQYNEQFF. Together with reference TRBV11-3 and TRBJ2-1, the CDR3 gives the full variable domain: EAGVVQSPRYKIIEKKQPVAFWCNPISGHNTLYWYLQNLGQGPELLIRYENEEAVDDSQLPKDRFSAERLKGVDSTLKIQPAELGDSAVYLCASSLDLGQYNEQFFGPGTRLTVL.

The V and J genes are TRBV9 and TRBJ2-1; 7 positions match TRBD1. V dropped 0 bases and J dropped 5; count of bases not matched to a gene: 14. Per the germline V gene, CDR1 is SGDLS and CDR2 is YYNGEE. CDR3 size: 18 residues. CDR3 in amino acids: CASSVAGQGQGVNNEQFF. CDR3 sequence (DNA): TGTGCCAGCAGCGTAGCCGGACAAGGGCAGGGGGTGAACAATGAGCAGTTCTTC.

The V call is TRBV18, the J call TRBJ1-4, with D maybe TRBD1 (6 bases). The CDR3 runs 16 residues. The germline V gene has CDR1 KGHSH and CDR2 LQKENI. Trimming cost V 3 bases and J 2 bases, with 13 bases left between them. CDR3 protein: CASSPGQLSTNEKLFF. In DNA, the CDR3 is TGTGCCAGCTCACCCGGACAGTTGTCGACTAATGAAAAACTGTTTTTT.

This rearrangement joins TRBV19 to TRBJ1-6, with 7 nucleotides matching TRBD1. The CDR3 loop spans 15 amino acids. The V and J ends lost 5 bases and 7 bases, in that order; junction bases with no gene match: 8. Germline V lookup: CDR1 LNHDA, CDR2 SQIVND (reference sequence). The chain's CDR3 is CASSATGTVNSPLHF. The CDR3 DNA follows: TGTGCCAGTAGTGCTACCGGGACAGTCAATTCACCCCTCCACTTT. The entire variable domain, with the rest obtained from reference TRBV19 and TRBJ1-6, is as follows: DGGITQSPKYLFRKEGQNVTLSCEQNLNHDAMYWYRQDPGQGLRLIYYSQIVNDFQKGDIAEGYSVSREKKESFPLTVTSAQKNPTAFYLCASSATGTVNSPLHFGNGTRLTVT.

This rearrangement joins TRBV18 to TRBJ1-2, with D hard to call. Trimming shortened V by 3 bases and J by 4 bases, and 12 bases separated the two germline ends. CDR1 is KGHSH, CDR2 LQKENI, per germline. The CDR3 covers 14 residues. In DNA form, the CDR3 reads TGTGCCAGCTCACCGCGGGAATCGGCCTATGGCTACACCTTC. Protein sequence: CASSPRESAYGYTF. Variable domain in full (rest from reference TRBV18 and TRBJ1-2): NAGVMQNPRHLVRRRGQEARLRCSPMKGHSHVYWYRQLPEEGLKFMVYLQKENIIDESGMPKERFSAEFPKEGPSILRIQQVVRGDSAAYFCASSPRESAYGYTFGSGTRLTVV.

This sequence joins TRBV2 and TRBJ2-5; tentatively, D is TRBD2 (5 bases). Germline CDR1 and CDR2: SNHLY and FYNNEI. The CDR3 contains 12 residues. The V and J ends lost 5 bases and 7 bases respectively, with 11 bases between them. The CDR3 is CASSPGSRTQYF. CDR3 bases: TGTGCCAGCAGTCCGGGGTCGCGGACCCAGTACTTC.

This clone has a handful of counts. V and J are TRBV11-1 and TRBJ1-1; the D gene is possibly TRBD1 (5 bases). This CDR3 contains 17 residues. Trimming stripped 5 bases from V and 2 bases from J, with 21 bases between. Germline CDR1 is SGHAT and CDR2 is FQDESV (reference sequence). The CDR3: CASSPAGREGRNTEAFF. CDR3 DNA: TGTGCCAGCAGCCCAGCGGGCAGGGAAGGTAGAAACACTGAAGCTTTCTTT.

The chain couples TRBV7-9 to TRBJ2-7; D might be TRBD1 or TRBD2, each matching 5 bases. There are 14 residues in the CDR3. CDR1 SEHNR and CDR2 FQNEAQ come from the germline V gene (reference sequence). V was pared by 5 bases and J by 0 bases, with 11 bases between. CDR3 residues: CASSPGTNSYEQYF. The CDR3 DNA follows: TGTGCCAGCAGCCCCGGGACGAACTCCTACGAGCAGTACTTC.

V gene TRBV5-1 combines with J gene TRBJ1-6; perhaps TRBD1 as D (5 bases). Germline V gene data show CDR1 as SGHRS and CDR2 as YFSETQ. This CDR3 is built from 16 residues. V was clipped by 0 bases and J by 6 bases, with 13 bases between them. The CDR3 protein is CASSLGRQGPNSPLHF. CDR3 nucleotide sequence: TGCGCCAGCAGCTTGGGACGGCAGGGCCCTAATTCACCCCTCCACTTT. The complete variable domain, with remaining parts taken from reference TRBV5-1 and TRBJ1-6, reads KAGVTQTPRYLIKTRGQQVTLSCSPISGHRSVSWYQQTPGQGLQFLFEYFSETQRNKGNFPGRFSGRQFSNSRSEMNVSTLELGDSALYLCASSLGRQGPNSPLHFGNGTRLTVT.

The chain couples TRBV5-6 to TRBJ2-5, with 7 bases fitting TRBD2. The J segment lost 5 bases and the V segment lost 0 bases, leaving 7 bases of the junction unmatched. Per germline, CDR1 SGHDT and CDR2 YYEEEE. This CDR3 is built from 15 residues. The CDR3 DNA reads as TGTGCCAGCAGCTTGGGGTTAGCGGGCTTCGAGACCCAGTACTTC. Residues: CASSLGLAGFETQYF.

J is TRBJ1-4 and V is TRBV10-3, with 11 bases lining up with TRBD1. The ends lost 6 bases at V and 7 bases at J; junction bases unmatched: 7. The CDR3 loop spans 15 amino acids. CDR1 and CDR2 (germline): ENHRY, SYGVKD. The CDR3 here is CAISSGQGDGEKLFF. The CDR3 coding sequence is TGTGCCATCAGCTCGGGACAGGGGGACGGTGAAAAACTGTTTTTT.

The chain carries TRBV7-2 and TRBJ2-1, with TRBD2 matching over 9 bases. The CDR3 is made up of 15 amino acids. Germline CDR1 is SGHTA and CDR2 is FQGNSA. Trimming removed 3 bases from V and 8 bases from J; junction bases left unmatched: 8. The CDR3 DNA follows: TGTGCCAGCAGCTTGGGCGGGGGGGCCTGGTATGAGCAGTTCTTC. It encodes CASSLGGGAWYEQFF.

The genes are TRBV30 and TRBJ1-1, with 9 nucleotides matching TRBD1. The CDR3 extends over 17 amino acids. V was pared by 0 bases and J by 1 base, with 9 bases of the junction left unmatched. Germline lookup yields CDR1 GTSNPN and CDR2 SVGIG (reference sequence). CDR3 DNA sequence: TGTGCCTGGAGTGTAGGGACAGGGTGGGTTAGGAACACTGAAGCTTTCTTT. Protein product: CAWSVGTGWVRNTEAFF.

The chain employs TRBV5-1 and TRBJ1-5, with 7 bases that match TRBD1. The CDR3 length is 15 residues. Looked up from germline, CDR1 is SGHRS and CDR2 is YFSETQ. J was trimmed by 7 bases and V by 2 bases; bases with no gene match: 9. CDR3 DNA: TGCGCCAGCAGCTTAGGGGACAGCCCGGACCAGCCCCAGCATTTT. Translating gives CASSLGDSPDQPQHF.

This clone was counted a single time. The chain carries TRBV9 and TRBJ1-5; 9 bases match TRBD1. The germline V gene has CDR1 SGDLS and CDR2 YYNGEE. The J segment lost 5 bases and the V segment lost 5 bases, leaving 11 bases of the junction unmatched. CDR3 size: 16 residues. CDR3 sequence: CASRERDRATDQPQHF. In DNA form, the CDR3 reads TGTGCCAGCAGGGAGAGGGACAGGGCTACCGATCAGCCCCAGCATTTT.

This clone was detected a few times. CDR3 sequence: CASRSLRDRGYGYTF. The CDR3 DNA follows: TGTGCCAGCAGGTCCCTAAGGGACAGGGGTTATGGCTACACCTTC. The gene calls are TRBV5-5 and TRBJ1-2, with TRBD1 identical over 10 bases. This CDR3 is 15 amino acids long. CDR1 is SGHKS, CDR2 YYEKEE, per germline (reference sequence). J lost 5 bases, V lost 5 bases, and 9 bases had no gene match.

The V and J genes are TRBV7-6 and TRBJ2-3, with TRBD2 identical over 11 bases. J was trimmed by 5 bases and V by 3 bases; bases with no gene match: 10. CDR1 is SGHVS, CDR2 FNYEAQ, per germline. CDR3 length equals 17 residues. Here the CDR3 reads CASSLFISGGALDTQYF. CDR3 coding DNA: TGTGCCAGCAGCTTGTTTATTAGCGGGGGGGCCCTAGATACGCAGTATTTT. Drawing the rest from reference TRBV7-6 and TRBJ2-3, the complete variable domain is GAGVSQSPRYKVTKRGQDVALRCDPISGHVSLYWYRQALGQGPEFLTYFNYEAQQDKSGLPNDRFSAERPEGSISTLTIQRTEQRDSAMYRCASSLFISGGALDTQYFGPGTRLTVL.

The genes are TRBV9 and TRBJ2-1; no clear D gene. The V end was cut by 0 bases, the J end by 3 bases, with 10 bases between. CDR3 size: 15 residues. Germline values: CDR1 SGDLS, CDR2 YYNGEE. The CDR3 DNA reads TGTGCCAGCAGCGTAGAGGGCTTCGGCTACAATGAGCAGTTCTTC. Residues: CASSVEGFGYNEQFF.

This chain connects TRBV11-2 to TRBJ1-3; no definite D call. The CDR3 spans 16 residues. CDR1 and CDR2 from the germline V gene are SGHAT and FQNNGV. Trimming removed 1 base from V and 4 bases from J, with 14 bases in between. The CDR3 DNA sequence: TGTGCCAGCAGCTTAGGAGTGGGCTCCTCGGGAAACACCATATATTTT. Translating gives CASSLGVGSSGNTIYF.

The V gene is TRBV5-1, the J gene TRBJ2-3; tentatively, D is TRBD1 (5 bases). Trimming left V 5 bases short and J 2 bases short, with 12 bases between. The CDR3 covers 14 residues. The germline V gene encodes CDR1 SGHRS and CDR2 YFSETQ. DNA for the CDR3: TGCGCCAGCAGGGGGCAGGCGTTCACAGATACGCAGTATTTT. Translating it yields CASRGQAFTDTQYF.

The gene calls are TRBV19 and TRBJ1-5; D remains unclear. Germline CDR1 is LNHDA and CDR2 is SQIVND (reference sequence). V shed 3 bases and J shed 2 bases, with 14 bases lying between them. CDR3 size: 16 residues. As DNA, the CDR3 is TGTGCCAGTAGTATTATTCGGACCGCTGGCAATCAGCCCCAGCATTTT. This codes for CASSIIRTAGNQPQHF.

The V gene is TRBV4-1, the J gene TRBJ2-1; a weak D match, TRBD1 (6 bases). Per the germline V gene, CDR1 is MGHRA and CDR2 is YSYEKL. The CDR3 contains 16 residues. V dropped 0 bases and J dropped 5 bases, with 14 bases sitting between them. The CDR3 sequence: CASSQEWTVRDNEQFF. The CDR3 region has the DNA TGCGCCAGCAGCCAAGAGTGGACAGTGAGAGACAATGAGCAGTTCTTC.

This clone was picked up one time. The rearrangement uses TRBV4-3 and TRBJ2-3; TRBD2 might be the D (5 bases). Trimming took off 1 base at V and 8 bases at J, with 22 bases between the two ends. The CDR3 is made up of 17 amino acids. Germline V lookup: CDR1 LGHNA, CDR2 YSLEER. This chain's CDR3 is CASSQVVVVGETGTQYF. The CDR3 DNA reads as TGCGCCAGCAGCCAAGTCGTGGTGGTGGGAGAAACGGGTACGCAGTATTTT.

The chain carries TRBV21-1 and TRBJ2-1; TRBD1 was called by the table and not checked on the DNA. TRBV21-1 is termed a pseudogene. The CDR3 consists of 17 residues. The CDR3 region has the DNA TGTGCCAGCAGCGATTTAGAAGGGGCCGCCCCCTACAATGAGCAGTTCTTC. Protein sequence: CASSDLEGAAPYNEQFF.

The chain is built from TRBV5-1 and TRBJ2-7; TRBD2 matches at 14 bases. Germline V lookup: CDR1 SGHRS, CDR2 YFSETQ. The ends lost 3 bases at V and 6 bases at J; junction bases unmatched: 8. The length of the CDR3 is 16 residues. The CDR3 sequence: CASSSRPGTSGGEQYF. The CDR3 nucleotides are TGCGCCAGCAGCTCCCGCCCCGGGACTAGCGGGGGCGAGCAGTACTTC.

This sequence joins TRBV5-1 and TRBJ2-1; TRBD1 matches 9 bases. Germline trimming cut 4 bases from V and 4 bases from J; bases unmatched to any gene: 6. Germline V gene sequence: CDR1 SGHRS, CDR2 YFSETQ. There are 15 residues in the CDR3. CDR3 amino acids: CASSPVGTGYNEQFF. The CDR3 DNA reads as TGCGCCAGCAGCCCGGTGGGGACAGGGTACAATGAGCAGTTCTTC.

This chain joins TRBV5-4 and TRBJ1-1, with D possibly TRBD1 on 5 matching bases. The germline CDR1 and CDR2 sequences are SGHNT and YYREEE (reference sequence). CDR3 length: 17 residues. With 0 bases removed from V and 4 bases from J, the gap between germline ends came to 19 bases. This CDR3 is CASSLGPGERRTTEAFF. The CDR3, as DNA: TGTGCCAGCAGCTTGGGGCCGGGGGAGAGGCGGACCACTGAAGCTTTCTTT.